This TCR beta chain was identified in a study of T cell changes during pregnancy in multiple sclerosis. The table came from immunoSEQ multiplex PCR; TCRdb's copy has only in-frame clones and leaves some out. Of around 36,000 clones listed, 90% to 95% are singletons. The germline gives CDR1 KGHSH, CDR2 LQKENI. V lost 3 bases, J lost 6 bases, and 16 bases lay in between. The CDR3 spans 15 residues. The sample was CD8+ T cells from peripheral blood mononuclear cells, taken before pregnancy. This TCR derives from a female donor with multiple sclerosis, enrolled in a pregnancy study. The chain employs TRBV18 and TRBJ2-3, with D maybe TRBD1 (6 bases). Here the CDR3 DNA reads TGTGCCAGCTCACCGCAGGGACACACCGTGGATACGCAGTATTTT. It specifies CASSPQGHTVDTQYF.